This TCR beta chain emerged from a study of graft-versus-host responses after intestinal transplantation. Study at large: All recipients were transplanted with multivisceral, liver-intestinal, or isolated intestinal grafts. After anti-thymocyte globulin induction, recipients took tacrolimus and steroids for around three years.

This clone was counted between two and nine times. Its antigen is unidentified. The data were produced by immunoSEQ multiplex PCR, yet TCRdb's version contains in-frame clones alone and is incomplete. The profile shows some 110,000 clones, more than 85% of them singletons. Overall study results and limits: GvH clonotypes were identified within recipient marrow, with a subset emerging first in ileum or blood. Declines in HvG clones occurring early post-transplant were associated with peak circulating GvH clone levels.

With 3 bases removed from V and 3 bases from J, the gap between germline ends came to 9 bases. Germline CDR1 and CDR2: MDHEN and SYDVKM. There are 14 residues in the CDR3. The J gene is TRBJ1-5, the V gene TRBV28; D call uncertain. The clonotype was recovered from a human donor who was the organ donor for an intestinal transplant. Material: unstimulated CD8+ T cells sorted from spleen or lymph node cells, obtained before transplant. This CDR3 is CASSLSRNNQPQHF. CDR3 nucleotides: TGTGCCAGCAGTTTGTCAAGGAACAATCAGCCCCAGCATTTT.